The rows below give T cell receptor beta chains drawn from one sample of a study of CD8 T cells in Susac syndrome. TCRdb re-called the immunoSEQ multiplex PCR reads with MiXCR, one entry per CDR3 protein. The sample carries about 240,000 distinct CDR3 sequences, about 96% recorded once. Sequenced input: CD4+ T cells from PBMCs. The receptors shown here come from a human donor with Susac syndrome. The CDR3 runs from the conserved cysteine through the conserved F or W. D genes are given only for firm matches. Only part of the rows carry a size: once, few, many, or a class if the clone is expanded.

clone_size j_call v_call d_call cdr3_aa cdr3_nt
NA TRBJ2-1 TRBV6-2/TRBV6-3 NA CASTDVWAENEQFF TGTGCCAGCACCGACGTTTGGGCCGAGAATGAGCAGTTCTTC
once TRBJ2-1 TRBV19 NA CASSIRQGWYNEQFF TGTGCCAGTAGTATTCGGCAGGGTTGGTACAATGAGCAGTTCTTC
NA TRBJ2-1 TRBV4-1 TRBD1 CASSQSPGQGAYNEQFF TGCGCCAGCAGCCAAAGCCCAGGGCAGGGGGCGTACAATGAGCAGTTCTTC
NA TRBJ1-1 TRBV29-1 NA CSAPWGTEAFF TGCAGCGCCCCATGGGGCACTGAAGCTTTCTTT
NA TRBJ2-7 TRBV29-1 NA CSVAGNEQYF TGCAGCGTAGCCGGCAACGAGCAGTACTTC
few TRBJ1-2 TRBV19 NA CASSPRTDGYTF TGTGCCAGTAGTCCACGGACAGATGGCTACACCTTC
NA TRBJ1-5 TRBV2 NA CASRPTLYSNQPQHF TGTGCCAGTAGACCGACCCTCTATAGCAATCAGCCCCAGCATTTT
NA TRBJ2-1 TRBV24-1 TRBD2 CATSDPGTSGSDEQFF TGTGCCACCAGTGACCCCGGGACTAGCGGGAGTGATGAGCAGTTCTTC
NA TRBJ2-3 TRBV4-1 TRBD2 CASSLAWAAGGTDTQYF TGCGCCAGCAGCCTCGCCTGGGCCGCGGGAGGCACAGATACGCAGTATTTT
NA TRBJ1-5 TRBV20-1 TRBD1 CSATDKTRTGGGTAQHF TGCAGTGCTACGGACAAAACGCGGACAGGCGGGGGCACGGCCCAGCATTTT
NA TRBJ2-7 TRBV20-1 NA CSAVSGTTYEQYF TGCAGTGCCGTCTCGGGGACGACCTACGAGCAGTACTTC
NA TRBJ2-1 TRBV4-1 TRBD2 CASSQVTSGSVWEQFF TGCGCCAGCAGCCAAGTCACTAGCGGGAGTGTGTGGGAGCAGTTCTTC
NA TRBJ1-3 TRBV3-1 TRBD1 CASSQDVTGFGNTIYF TGTGCCAGCAGCCAGGACGTGACAGGGTTTGGAAACACCATATATTTT
NA TRBJ2-2 TRBV6-5 NA CASIPRGWNTGELFF TGTGCCAGCATCCCCAGGGGCTGGAACACCGGGGAGCTGTTTTTT
NA TRBJ2-2 TRBV12-3/TRBV12-4 TRBD2 CASSPTKTSGQNTGELFF TGTGCCAGCAGTCCCACGAAAACTAGCGGACAAAACACCGGGGAGCTGTTTTTT
NA TRBJ1-5 TRBV7-9 NA CASSRERSNQPQHF TGTGCCAGCAGCCGAGAAAGGAGCAATCAGCCCCAGCATTTT
NA TRBJ1-3 TRBV5-4 NA CASSLFTVPGNTIYF TGTGCCAGCAGCTTGTTTACAGTCCCTGGAAACACCATATATTTT
NA TRBJ2-1 TRBV12-3/TRBV12-4 NA CASGARNHNEQFF TGTGCCAGTGGGGCACGAAACCACAATGAGCAGTTCTTC
NA TRBJ2-1 TRBV15 NA CATSRAHQGNEQFF TGTGCCACCAGCAGAGCCCACCAAGGTAATGAGCAGTTCTTC
NA TRBJ1-1 TRBV28 TRBD1 CASNPGQGSEAFF TGTGCCAGCAACCCGGGACAGGGCTCTGAAGCTTTCTTT
NA TRBJ2-7 TRBV10-3 TRBD1 CAISAGTGGAYEQYF TGTGCCATCAGTGCCGGGACAGGGGGAGCCTACGAGCAGTACTTC
NA TRBJ2-6 TRBV30 NA CAWNPGANVLTF TGTGCCTGGAACCCTGGGGCCAACGTCCTGACTTTC
NA TRBJ2-3 TRBV20-1 TRBD2 CSATFGLAGRTDTQYF TGCAGTGCTACCTTCGGACTAGCGGGTCGCACAGATACGCAGTATTTT
NA TRBJ2-5 TRBV7-8 NA CASSYGLGRWETQYF TGTGCCAGCAGCTACGGTCTAGGGCGATGGGAGACCCAGTACTTC
NA TRBJ1-3 TRBV30 NA CAWSWGQVQKSSGNTIYF TGTGCCTGGAGTTGGGGGCAGGTCCAAAAGAGCTCTGGAAACACCATATATTTT
NA TRBJ1-2 TRBV27 NA CASSLSFLNYGYTF TGTGCCAGCAGTTTATCGTTCCTCAACTATGGCTACACCTTC
once TRBJ1-3 TRBV20-1 TRBD1 CSASATGGRSGNTIYF TGCAGTGCTAGCGCGACAGGGGGACGCTCTGGAAACACCATATATTTT
NA TRBJ2-1 TRBV3-1 NA CASSQDRTGFGSLVTYNEQFF TGTGCCAGCAGCCAAGATAGGACGGGGTTTGGTTCTTTAGTGACCTACAATGAGCAGTTCTTC
NA TRBJ2-7 TRBV29-1 TRBD1 CSVAPRDRDFYEQYF TGCAGCGTCGCGCCCCGGGACAGGGACTTTTACGAGCAGTACTTC
NA TRBJ2-1 TRBV29-1 NA CSVELGNEQFF TGCAGCGTTGAGTTGGGGAATGAGCAGTTCTTC
NA TRBJ1-5 TRBV28 TRBD1 CASSDRANQRNQPQHF TGTGCCAGCAGTGACAGGGCAAACCAAAGAAATCAGCCCCAGCATTTT
NA TRBJ2-7 TRBV30 TRBD2 CAWSPYQTSRGYEQYF TGTGCCTGGAGCCCGTACCAGACTAGCCGGGGCTACGAGCAGTACTTC
NA TRBJ2-3 TRBV27 NA CASRPSAYTDTQYF TGTGCCAGCAGGCCCTCGGCTTACACAGATACGCAGTATTTT
NA TRBJ2-7 TRBV11-1 NA CASSPLGTYEQYF TGTGCCAGCAGCCCCCTGGGGACCTACGAGCAGTACTTC
NA TRBJ2-1 TRBV18 TRBD2 CASSLAGEGNEQFF TGTGCCAGCTCACTAGCGGGAGAGGGCAATGAGCAGTTCTTC
NA TRBJ1-6 TRBV28 TRBD1 CASGTGGMMALHF TGTGCCAGCGGAACAGGGGGAATGATGGCCCTCCACTTT
NA TRBJ2-5 TRBV7-3 NA CASSLRAGAGETQYF TGTGCCAGCAGCCTAAGGGCAGGGGCTGGGGAGACCCAGTACTTC
NA TRBJ1-5 TRBV20-1 TRBD1 CSANPGQAQPQHF TGCAGTGCTAACCCGGGACAGGCCCAGCCCCAGCATTTT
NA TRBJ1-2 TRBV6-5 TRBD1 CASSYYHPSAGQQYTNYGYTF TGTGCCAGCAGTTATTACCACCCTTCCGCGGGACAGCAATATACTAACTATGGCTACACCTTC
NA TRBJ2-5 TRBV25-1 TRBD2 CASSEGTSGSQETQYF TGTGCCAGCAGTGAGGGGACTAGCGGGAGCCAAGAGACCCAGTACTTC
once TRBJ2-3 TRBV30 NA CAWSAPERDTQYF TGTGCCTGGAGTGCCCCGGAGCGAGATACGCAGTATTTT
NA TRBJ1-1 TRBV11-2 NA CASSTRTRMNTEAFF TGTGCCAGCAGCACCCGGACAAGGATGAACACTGAAGCTTTCTTT
NA TRBJ1-2 TRBV25-1 NA CASSESPDHGYTF TGTGCCAGCAGTGAATCCCCGGACCATGGCTACACCTTC
few TRBJ2-2 TRBV27 NA CASSAANTGELFF TGTGCCAGCAGTGCCGCAAACACCGGGGAGCTGTTTTTT
NA TRBJ2-1 TRBV5-1 NA CASSLPSSGGEQFF TGCGCCAGCAGCTTGCCCTCCTCGGGGGGCGAGCAGTTCTTC
NA TRBJ2-5 TRBV20-1 TRBD1 CSARPTGRETQYF TGCAGTGCTAGACCGACAGGGAGAGAGACCCAGTACTTC
NA TRBJ1-1 TRBV27 NA CASSPGGWWLVFF TGTGCCAGCAGCCCGGGTGGTTGGTGGTTGGTTTTCTTT
NA TRBJ2-1 TRBV1 NA CTSSQGTVYHEQFF TGCACCAGCAGCCAAGGGACGGTATATCATGAGCAGTTCTTC
NA TRBJ2-4 TRBV28 TRBD2 CASSSHSSGRIGNIQYF TGTGCCAGCAGTTCTCATTCTAGCGGGAGAATAGGGAACATTCAGTACTTC
few TRBJ1-1 TRBV7-7 NA CASSLDSNTEAFF TGTGCTAGCAGCTTAGACAGTAACACTGAAGCTTTCTTT
NA TRBJ2-1 TRBV4-2 TRBD2 CASSGYFSGSVQFF TGTGCCAGCAGCGGCTACTTCAGCGGGAGTGTTCAGTTCTTC
NA TRBJ2-7 TRBV5-4 TRBD1 CASSPTSLTGGHEQYF TGTGCCAGCAGCCCGACCTCCCTGACAGGGGGCCACGAGCAGTACTTC
NA TRBJ2-7 TRBV4-1 NA CASSQQLKKYEQYF TGCGCCAGCAGCCAACAACTGAAGAAATACGAGCAGTACTTC